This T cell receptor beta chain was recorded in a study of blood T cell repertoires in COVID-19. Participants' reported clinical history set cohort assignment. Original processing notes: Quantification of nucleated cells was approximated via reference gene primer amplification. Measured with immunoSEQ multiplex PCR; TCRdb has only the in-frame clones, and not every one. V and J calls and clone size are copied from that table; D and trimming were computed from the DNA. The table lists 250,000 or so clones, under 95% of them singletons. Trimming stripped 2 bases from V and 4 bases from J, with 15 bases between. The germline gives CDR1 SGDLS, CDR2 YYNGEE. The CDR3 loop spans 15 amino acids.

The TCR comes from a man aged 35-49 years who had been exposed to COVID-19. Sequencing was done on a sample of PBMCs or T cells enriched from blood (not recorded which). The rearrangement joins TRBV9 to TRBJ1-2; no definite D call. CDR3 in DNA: TGTGCCAGCAGCGTTACCCCCAGTCACACCTATGGCTACACCTTC. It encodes CASSVTPSHTYGYTF. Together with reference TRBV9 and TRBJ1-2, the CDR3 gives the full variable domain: DSGVTQTPKHLITATGQRVTLRCSPRSGDLSVYWYQQSLDQGLQFLIQYYNGEERAKGNILERFSAQQFPDLHSELNLSSLELGDSALYFCASSVTPSHTYGYTFGSGTRLTVV.